Below, 24 T cell receptor beta chains from the same sample are listed, as sequenced in a study of beta chain features in type 1 diabetes. Every isolated RNA sample was fully reverse transcribed, so sequencing captured expressed TCRB transcripts. Profiled with immunoSEQ multiplex PCR; TCRdb holds only in-frame clones, not every one. The table records roughly 370,000 clones, roughly 13% of them present only once. Material: naive CD4+ T cells from blood. Every receptor here comes from a man in his thirties or forties in good health.

This clone was found a few times. J is TRBJ1-4 and V is TRBV5-1; D not certain. Per germline, CDR1 SGHRS and CDR2 YFSETQ. The CDR3 contains 13 residues. V lost 4 bases, J lost 5 bases, and 9 bases lay in between. The CDR3 spells CASSTVRNEKLFF. For the CDR3, the DNA is TGCGCCAGCAGCACCGTCCGGAATGAAAAACTGTTTTTT.

On this clone itself: This sample includes further DNA sequences coding for the same CDR3. This chain links TRBV5-1 with TRBJ2-1; TRBD1 matches at 9 bases. The germline CDR1 and CDR2 sequences are SGHRS and YFSETQ. CDR3 length equals 15 residues. V trimming: 0 bases; J trimming: 4 bases; junction bases outside the gene matches: 2. CDR3 protein: CASSLAGQGYNEQFF. CDR3 coding DNA: TGCGCCAGCAGCTTGGCGGGACAGGGATACAATGAGCAGTTCTTC. Supplemented by reference TRBV5-1 and TRBJ2-1, the full variable domain reads KAGVTQTPRYLIKTRGQQVTLSCSPISGHRSVSWYQQTPGQGLQFLFEYFSETQRNKGNFPGRFSGRQFSNSRSEMNVSTLELGDSALYLCASSLAGQGYNEQFFGPGTRLTVL.

This clone was detected only a few times. The CDR3 region has the DNA TGTGCCAGCAGCTTGTTAGGCCAGCTCAATCAGCCCCAGCATTTT. Its protein is CASSLLGQLNQPQHF. V is TRBV5-6 and J is TRBJ1-5; D gene unclear. The CDR3 has 15 amino acids. The germline gives CDR1 SGHDT, CDR2 YYEEEE. Between the trimmed V and J ends, which lost 1 base and 3 bases, there was a span of 11 bases. The full variable domain, rest sourced from reference TRBV5-6 and TRBJ1-5, is DAGVTQSPTHLIKTRGQQVTLRCSPKSGHDTVSWYQQALGQGPQFIFQYYEEEERQRGNFPDRFSGHQFPNYSSELNVNALLLGDSALYLCASSLLGQLNQPQHFGDGTRLSIL.

There are a few counts of this clone. The chain's CDR3 is CASGQGGYEQYV. The CDR3 nucleotides read TGTGCCAGTGGACAGGGGGGCTACGAGCAGTACGTC. V gene TRBV6-6 combines with J gene TRBJ2-7, with 10 nucleotides matching TRBD1. V shed 9 bases and J 3 bases; nucleotides not matched to a gene: 2. Germline CDR1 is MNHNY and CDR2 is SVGAGI (reference sequence). This CDR3 has 12 amino acids.

The table lists this clone with a few counts. The V call is TRBV7-2, the J call TRBJ2-5; either TRBD1 or TRBD2 may supply D (6 bases each). The CDR3 has 14 amino acids. The germline V gene encodes CDR1 SGHTA and CDR2 FQGNSA. With 5 bases removed from V and 5 bases from J, the gap between germline ends came to 15 bases. The CDR3 bases are TGTGCCAGCAGCCGGGGGCCTAGCGTTGAGACCCAGTACTTC. It translates to CASSRGPSVETQYF.

The CDR3 DNA sequence: TGTGCCCGTTCATCGGGAGGTACCGTCGGCACAGATACGCAGTATTTT. As protein: CARSSGGTVGTDTQYF. V gene TRBV30 combines with J gene TRBJ2-3; 7 bases are a match to TRBD2. Germline V lookup: CDR1 GTSNPN, CDR2 SVGIG (reference sequence). V was pared by 8 bases and J by 1 base, with 15 bases of the junction left unmatched. The CDR3 loop spans 16 amino acids.

The gene calls are TRBV20-1 and TRBJ1-2; the D is unclear. The CDR3 is 10 amino acids. V shed 1 base and J shed 7 bases, with 4 bases lying between them. Germline V CDR1 and CDR2: DFQATT, SNEGSKA (reference sequence). CDR3 bases: TGCAGTGCTAGAGGGATTGGCTACACCTTC. Amino acids: CSARGIGYTF.

The table lists this clone with a few counts. This rearrangement joins TRBV14 to TRBJ2-5, with 8 nucleotides matching TRBD1. Trimming cost V 5 bases and J 7 bases; bases outside gene matches: 15. Germline V gives CDR1 SGHDN, CDR2 FVKESK. The CDR3 consists of 16 residues. This chain's CDR3 is CASSVRQTGAGATQYF. The CDR3 nucleotides read TGTGCCAGCAGCGTGAGGCAGACAGGGGCCGGAGCGACCCAGTACTTC.

The chain links TRBV11-2 to TRBJ2-1; the D gene could be TRBD1 or TRBD2 (6 bases each). Germline V gene data show CDR1 as SGHAT and CDR2 as FQNNGV. There are 16 residues in the CDR3. V gave up 0 bases and J gave up 2 bases, with 11 bases separating them. The CDR3 DNA is TGTGCCAGCAGCTTAGACTGGGGGGCGCCCTACAATGAGCAGTTCTTC. This encodes CASSLDWGAPYNEQFF.

This clone was seen a few times. V gene TRBV4-3 combines with J gene TRBJ2-7, with 8 bases aligning to TRBD2. Germline CDR1 and CDR2: LGHNA and YSLEER. With 0 bases clipped from V and 7 bases from J, the junction kept 14 bases outside the gene matches. The length of the CDR3 is 17 residues. CDR3 nucleotides: TGCGCCAGCAGCCAAGATGTGTCAGCGGGGGCTTCTGGGGAGCAGTACTTC. As protein: CASSQDVSAGASGEQYF.

This clone showed up just a few times. Within the sample, other DNA sequences also encode this same CDR3. The chain uses TRBV11-2 and TRBJ2-3; D is ambiguous. The CDR3 contains 12 residues. The germline V gene has CDR1 SGHAT and CDR2 FQNNGV. Trimming cost V 1 base and J 5 bases, with 4 bases left between them. For the CDR3, the DNA is TGTGCCAGCAGCTTAGTCGGAGATACGCAGTATTTT. This encodes CASSLVGDTQYF. Using reference TRBV11-2 and TRBJ2-3 for the parts outside the CDR3, the full variable domain is EAGVAQSPRYKIIEKRQSVAFWCNPISGHATLYWYQQILGQGPKLLIQFQNNGVVDDSQLPKDRFSAERLKGVDSTLKIQPAKLEDSAVYLCASSLVGDTQYFGPGTRLTVL.

This sequence joins TRBV6-5 and TRBJ1-2; D unclear. The CDR3 has 11 residues. The germline CDR1 and CDR2 sequences are MNHEY and SVGAGI. V lost 6 bases, J lost 11 bases, and 13 bases lay in between. CDR3 in DNA: TGTGCCAGCAGCCGAGGGAGTGGGTACACCTTC. It is translated as CASSRGSGYTF.

The table lists this clone with a few counts. The chain carries TRBV28 and TRBJ2-5; 9 nucleotides match TRBD1. CDR1 and CDR2 (germline): MDHEN, SYDVKM. V was clipped by 6 bases and J by 4 bases; unmatched bases: 6. The CDR3 spans 14 residues. CDR3 sequence: CASSLRTGAETQYF. CDR3 DNA: TGTGCCAGCAGCCTTAGGACAGGGGCAGAGACCCAGTACTTC.

This chain joins TRBV2 and TRBJ1-3, with D possibly matching TRBD1 (6 bases). CDR3 length equals 13 residues. With 4 bases removed from V and 9 bases from J, the gap between germline ends came to 13 bases. Per germline, CDR1 SNHLY and CDR2 FYNNEI. The CDR3 loop is CASSVGAGITIYF. In nucleotides, the CDR3 is TGTGCCAGCAGTGTGGGGGCTGGCATCACCATATATTTT.

This clone was observed a handful of times. The chain joins TRBV7-9 to TRBJ2-7; TRBD2 matches 15 bases. V trimming: 5 bases; J trimming: 1 base; junction bases outside the gene matches: 3. The CDR3 loop spans 16 amino acids. Germline CDR1 reads SEHNR; CDR2 reads FQNEAQ (reference sequence). CDR3 in amino acids: CASSLGTSGGSYEQYF. In DNA, the CDR3 is TGTGCCAGCAGCCTGGGGACTAGCGGGGGGTCCTACGAGCAGTACTTC.

Only a few counts were recorded for this clone. J is TRBJ2-2 and V is TRBV28; possible D gene TRBD1, 6 bases. Trimming took 4 bases from V and 5 from J, leaving 11 bases between them. The V gene's germline CDR1 is MDHEN and CDR2 SYDVKM. The CDR3 has 14 residues. In DNA, the CDR3 is TGTGCCAGCAGTTCACAGGGCCCAACCGGGGAGCTGTTTTTT. Its translation: CASSSQGPTGELFF.

Only a few counts were recorded for this clone. The junction differs from germline at one of its ends, possibly a read error. The chain uses TRBV18 and TRBJ2-6; D is undetermined. This CDR3 contains 19 residues. Germline CDR1 KGHSH, CDR2 LQKENI. The CDR3 region is CASPPRTVRRTSGANVLTF. CDR3 bases: TGTGCCAGCCCACCCCGGACGGTACGCCGAACCTCTGGGGCCAACGTCCTGACTTTC.

This clone was detected a few times. This rearrangement joins TRBV5-4 to TRBJ1-2; TRBD1 might be the D (5 bases). Germline V gene lookup returns CDR1 SGHNT and CDR2 YYREEE (reference sequence). The CDR3 runs 16 residues. V was cut by 4 bases and J by 1 base, with 17 bases left in between. For the CDR3, the DNA is TGTGCCAGCAGCCCAACGACGGGGGTCGGTAACTATGGCTACACCTTC. Translated, it gives CASSPTTGVGNYGYTF.

There are a few counts of this clone. This chain joins TRBV27 and TRBJ2-1; TRBD1 is a possible D gene (6 bases). Germline V gene lookup returns CDR1 MNHEY and CDR2 SMNVEV (reference sequence). Trimming took off 4 bases at V and 6 bases at J, with 22 bases between the two ends. The CDR3 is 17 residues long. For the CDR3, the DNA is TGTGCCAGCAGTTCCGTTCTTGGTGGGGGCCGGTCCAATGAGCAGTTCTTC. Protein product: CASSSVLGGGRSNEQFF.

This clone turned up a few times. The rearrangement links TRBV4-3 to TRBJ1-2; the D is unclear. Germline V gene lookup returns CDR1 LGHNA and CDR2 YSLEER. The CDR3 loop spans 15 amino acids. The germline V and J ends were trimmed by 0 bases and 4 bases, with 12 bases remaining between them. CDR3 DNA sequence: TGCGCCAGCAGCCAAGATTGGGGAGGGTCCTATGGCTACACCTTC. Translating it yields CASSQDWGGSYGYTF.

This rearrangement joins TRBV11-2 to TRBJ2-2; no clear D. Germline CDR1 SGHAT, CDR2 FQNNGV. Deletions cut 0 bases from V and 15 bases from J, with 5 bases between. This CDR3 spans 10 amino acids. CDR3 region: CASSLDMVFF. The CDR3 DNA follows: TGTGCCAGCAGCTTAGATATGGTGTTTTTT.

J is TRBJ2-1 and V is TRBV7-2; D not resolved. Germline V CDR1 and CDR2: SGHTA, FQGNSA. Between the trimmed V and J ends, which lost 5 bases and 4 bases, there was a span of 12 bases. The CDR3 is made up of 14 amino acids. DNA of the CDR3: TGTGCCAGCAGCCCAGGATATCGGTACAATGAGCAGTTCTTC. It is translated as CASSPGYRYNEQFF.

The chain couples TRBV18 to TRBJ2-7; a possible D gene is TRBD2 (6 bases). V lost 3 bases and J lost 1, with 16 bases in between. CDR3 size: 16 residues. Germline CDR1 KGHSH, CDR2 LQKENI. CDR3 nucleotides: TGTGCCAGCTCACCTCTCGTGGGGACTTCGTCCTACGAGCAGTACTTC. Protein sequence: CASSPLVGTSSYEQYF.

This clone turned up a few times. The V gene is TRBV30, the J gene TRBJ1-4; D uncertain. This CDR3 has 17 amino acids. CDR1 and CDR2 (germline): GTSNPN, SVGIG (reference sequence). V was clipped by 1 base and J by 0 bases, with 15 bases between them. This CDR3 is CAWSDAVRRSTNEKLFF. DNA of the CDR3: TGTGCCTGGAGTGATGCCGTGAGACGCTCAACTAATGAAAAACTGTTTTTT. The whole variable domain, remainder taken from reference TRBV30 and TRBJ1-4, is SQTIHQWPATLVQPVGSPLSLECTVEGTSNPNLYWYRQAAGRGLQLLFYSVGIGQISSEVPQNLSASRPQDRQFILSSKKLLLSDSGFYLCAWSDAVRRSTNEKLFFGSGTQLSVL.